Below are 13 T cell receptor beta chains sequenced from a single sample in a study of vaccination effects on CD4 cells after COVID-19. TCRdb's copy holds only in-frame clones and misses some; the assay was immunoSEQ multiplex PCR. The sample contains some 30,000 clones, roughly 80% of which appear only once. Sequencing followed a ViraFEST assay step that expanded antigen-specific CD4+ T cells with viral peptide pools. Isolation of CD4+ T cells took place after 10 days of culture. Participants were vaccinated with two doses of either the BNT162b2 or mRNA-1273 vaccine. No antigens are known for them. The sequencing here drew on CD4+ T cells from PBMCs cultured with SARS-CoV-2 spike peptides, taken after COVID-19 vaccination. These TCRs come from a human donor who received a COVID-19 vaccine. Some clones in this sample may be carry-over from other donors' samples.

The genes are TRBV7-2 and TRBJ2-2, with 7 bases fitting TRBD2. This CDR3 is built from 12 residues. The junction had 2 bases not matched to a gene; V was cut back by 2 bases and J by 11 bases. Per the germline V gene, CDR1 is SGHTA and CDR2 is FQGNSA. The CDR3 DNA follows: TGTGCCAGCAGCTTACGGGGGGTTGAGCTGTTTTTT. Protein product: CASSLRGVELFF. The whole variable domain, filled in from reference TRBV7-2 and TRBJ2-2, reads GAGVSQSPSNKVTEKGKDVELRCDPISGHTALYWYRQSLGQGLEFLIYFQGNSAPDKSGLPSDRFSAERTGGSVSTLTIQRTQQEDSAVYLCASSLRGVELFFGEGSRLTVL.

The rearrangement joins TRBV7-3 to TRBJ2-2; TRBD1 is a possible D gene (6 bases). With 8 bases removed from V and 1 base from J, the gap between germline ends came to 11 bases. Germline V gene sequence: CDR1 SGHTA, CDR2 FQGTGA. The CDR3 loop spans 14 amino acids. The CDR3 loop reads CASQGPGNTGELFF. As DNA, the CDR3 is TGTGCCAGCCAGGGGCCGGGGAACACCGGGGAGCTGTTTTTT.

The chain is built from TRBV18 and TRBJ2-3; D could derive from TRBD1 or TRBD2 (5 bases each). Germline V lookup: CDR1 KGHSH, CDR2 LQKENI. Trimming shortened V by 1 base and J by 2 bases, and 7 bases separated the two germline ends. The CDR3 contains 14 residues. The CDR3 protein is CASSPRDHTDTQYF. CDR3 nucleotide sequence: TGTGCCAGCTCACCACGGGACCACACAGATACGCAGTATTTT.

This chain joins TRBV12-3 or TRBV12-4 and TRBJ2-5; weak D call: TRBD2 (6 bases). The CDR3 has 13 amino acids. Trimming took off 6 bases at V and 5 bases at J, with 13 bases between the two ends. CDR3 nucleotide sequence: TGTGCCAGCAGGGGGGGACGTTGGGAGACCCAGTACTTC. Protein product: CASRGGRWETQYF.

The chain couples TRBV7-3 to TRBJ2-5; weak D call: TRBD2 (6 bases). Per germline, CDR1 SGHTA and CDR2 FQGTGA. The CDR3 covers 13 residues. Trimming cost V 5 bases and J 3 bases, with 10 bases left between them. CDR3: CASSLGTEETQYF. The CDR3 nucleotides read TGTGCCAGCAGCCTTGGGACTGAAGAGACCCAGTACTTC. The whole variable domain, filled in from reference TRBV7-3 and TRBJ2-5, reads GAGVSQTPSNKVTEKGKYVELRCDPISGHTALYWYRQSLGQGPEFLIYFQGTGAADDSGLPNDRFFAVRPEGSVSTLKIQRTERGDSAVYLCASSLGTEETQYFGPGTRLLVL.

The V and J genes are TRBV30 and TRBJ1-1; D is uncertain. Germline values: CDR1 GTSNPN, CDR2 SVGIG (reference sequence). The CDR3 has 15 amino acids. V was clipped by 5 bases and J by 0 bases, with 16 bases between them. The CDR3 sequence is CAWLSPWVMNTEAFF. The CDR3, as DNA: TGTGCCTGGCTAAGTCCCTGGGTCATGAACACTGAAGCTTTCTTT.

This clone was observed a few times. The gene calls are TRBV3-1 (or the pseudogene TRBV3-2) and TRBJ2-7, with a tentative D call TRBD1 (7 bases). Germline CDR1 LGHDT, CDR2 YNNKEL (reference sequence). This CDR3 is 11 amino acids long. The CDR3 DNA follows: TGTGCCAGCAGCCAAGATCAGGGGGGAGGCGTC. Translating gives CASSQDQGGGV.

The CDR3 region is CASSVGNSGNTIYF. CDR3 coding DNA: TGTGCCAGCAGCGTAGGGAACTCTGGAAACACCATATATTTT. The V call is TRBV9, the J call TRBJ1-3; D unresolved. V gave up 0 bases and J gave up 0 bases, with 4 bases separating them. CDR3 length: 14 amino acids. Germline V gene data show CDR1 as SGDLS and CDR2 as YYNGEE.

CDR3 coding DNA: TGTGCCAGCAGTGGGGCCGGGACAGGGCATGGCTACACCTTC. This gives the protein CASSGAGTGHGYTF. The rearrangement uses TRBV25-1 and TRBJ1-2, with TRBD1 matching 9 bases. The germline V gene has CDR1 MGHDK and CDR2 SYGVNS. This CDR3 comprises 14 residues. V was clipped by 4 bases and J by 6 bases; unmatched bases: 6.

This clone was found once. The chain combines TRBV2 with TRBJ1-6; D is possibly TRBD1 (5 bases). There are 16 residues in the CDR3. Germline values: CDR1 SNHLY, CDR2 FYNNEI. V was cut by 6 bases and J by 7 bases, with 19 bases left in between. The chain's CDR3 is CASSAAPPGLNSPLHF. The CDR3, as DNA: TGTGCCAGCAGCGCCGCGCCTCCAGGGCTCAATTCACCCCTCCACTTT.

The V and J genes are TRBV5-6 and TRBJ1-2; 10 nucleotides align to TRBD1. Germline CDR1 SGHDT, CDR2 YYEEEE. V was clipped by 4 bases and J by 4 bases; unmatched bases: 4. The CDR3 is made up of 14 amino acids. CDR3 region: CASSTGTGAYGYTF. The CDR3 DNA is TGTGCCAGCAGCACCGGGACAGGGGCCTATGGCTACACCTTC.

This rearrangement joins TRBV5-1 to TRBJ2-3; D might be TRBD2 (5 bases). Germline assignment: CDR1 SGHRS and CDR2 YFSETQ. CDR3 length: 15 amino acids. The V end was cut by 0 bases, the J end by 1 base, with 9 bases between. CDR3 DNA sequence: TGCGCCAGCAGCTTGGTTGAGGGTGGCACAGATACGCAGTATTTT. This codes for CASSLVEGGTDTQYF.

The chain has TRBV7-2 and TRBJ2-3; D possibly corresponds to TRBD1 (5 bases). Per germline, CDR1 SGHTA and CDR2 FQGNSA. This CDR3 has 14 residues. Deletions cut 4 bases from V and 2 bases from J, with 10 bases between. The CDR3 loop is CASSSTVLTDTQYF. CDR3 nucleotide sequence: TGTGCCAGCAGCTCGACAGTCCTCACAGATACGCAGTATTTT. Based on the CDR3 plus reference TRBV7-2 and TRBJ2-3, the full variable domain is GAGVSQSPSNKVTEKGKDVELRCDPISGHTALYWYRQSLGQGLEFLIYFQGNSAPDKSGLPSDRFSAERTGGSVSTLTIQRTQQEDSAVYLCASSSTVLTDTQYFGPGTRLTVL.